What follows are 2 T cell receptor beta chains derived from one specimen sequenced in a study of beta chain features in type 1 diabetes. General observations from the study: Significant though moderate, a shortening of TCRB CDR3s appeared in all four CD4+ subsets of Type 1 diabetes patients.

Antigens of these TCRs are unknown. Expressed TCRB transcripts were sequenced after all isolated RNA was converted to cDNA. This table comes from immunoSEQ multiplex PCR, and its TCRdb copy is limited to in-frame clones, with some not included. The table includes about 170,000 clones, roughly 8% detected once. The sample consisted of central memory CD4+ T cells from blood. All receptors derive from a young man with type 1 diabetes.

The chain links TRBV7-6 to TRBJ1-6; no definite D call. CDR3 length equals 15 residues. Germline-derived CDR1 and CDR2 are SGHVS and FNYEAQ. The V and J ends lost 8 bases and 6 bases respectively, with 17 bases between them. This chain's CDR3 is CASARSTPRNSPLHF. CDR3 DNA sequence: TGTGCCAGCGCTCGTTCGACACCCCGTAATTCACCCCTCCACTTT.

This rearrangement joins TRBV5-1 to TRBJ1-3; tentative D call: TRBD1 (5 bases). The ends were cut back, 4 bases at V and 1 base at J, with 9 bases in the middle. The germline gives CDR1 SGHRS, CDR2 YFSETQ. The CDR3 is made up of 14 amino acids. In DNA, the CDR3 is TGCGCCAGCAGCCTTGGACAATCTGGAAACACCATATATTTT. It yields the protein CASSLGQSGNTIYF. Full variable domain (missing parts from reference TRBV5-1 and TRBJ1-3): KAGVTQTPRYLIKTRGQQVTLSCSPISGHRSVSWYQQTPGQGLQFLFEYFSETQRNKGNFPGRFSGRQFSNSRSEMNVSTLELGDSALYLCASSLGQSGNTIYFGEGSWLTVV.